The clone carrying this T cell receptor beta chain was seen more than once but under ten times. A single base separates this from a much larger clone, so it may be a read error. Amplification of TCR beta CDR3 regions was performed using RNA transcripts as template. An initial round of RT-PCR targeting the TCR CDR3 relied on the HTBI primer set. TCRdb fed the multiplex PCR reads into MiXCR, producing one record per CDR3 protein. The sample lists some 580,000 distinct CDR3 sequences; approximately 15% were seen once. These data are taken from a study of T cells in Graves' hyperthyroidism and ophthalmopathy. The CDR3 extends over 14 amino acids. Germline lookup yields CDR1 SGHRS and CDR2 YFSETQ.

V is TRBV5-1 and J is TRBJ1-1; weak D call: TRBD1 (6 bases). The specimen was blood. This TCR derives from a woman between 40 and 50 years old with Graves' ophthalmopathy. DNA of the CDR3: TGCGCCAGCAGCTTGGAAGGGCGGGACACTGGAGCTTTCTTT. It translates to CASSLEGRDTGAFF.